Shown below are 27 T cell receptor beta chains from a single sample sequenced in a study of T cell repertoires in cytomegalovirus infection. TCRdb redid the calling of the reads with MiXCR, one entry per CDR3 protein. The sample has 250,000 to 300,000 distinct CDR3 sequences; about 15% are singletons. Sequencing was carried out using CD8+ T cells from PBMCs. These TCRs come from a human donor in good health (CMV status not recorded). Some clones in this sample may be carry-over from other donors' samples.

This clonotype was seen only a few times. The chain links TRBV25-1 to TRBJ2-2, with D possibly matching TRBD1 (5 bases). CDR1 MGHDK and CDR2 SYGVNS come from the germline V gene. The ends were cut back, 2 bases at V and 7 bases at J, with 17 bases in the middle. There are 16 residues in the CDR3. The CDR3 loop reads CASSEKGPLDFGELFF. The DNA for the CDR3 is TGTGCCAGCAGTGAAAAGGGGCCCCTCGATTTCGGGGAGCTGTTTTTT.

The DNA of the CDR3 is TGTGCCAGCAGCGTTACAGGGGCCGCCGGGGAGCTGTTTTTT. Protein product: CASSVTGAAGELFF. This chain uses TRBV7-9 with TRBJ2-2; 7 nucleotides agree with TRBD1. The germline gives CDR1 SEHNR, CDR2 FQNEAQ (reference sequence). The V and J ends lost 5 bases and 6 bases, in that order; junction bases with no gene match: 6. The CDR3 consists of 14 residues.

This clonotype was counted once. A much larger clone is a single base away; this may be a read error. The chain recombines TRBV7-2 with TRBJ1-1; D uncertain. V dropped 2 bases and J dropped 4 bases, with 11 bases sitting between them. From germline, CDR1 is SGHTA and CDR2 FQGNSA. The CDR3 is 14 residues long. DNA for the CDR3: TGTGCCAGCAGCTTACTATTGGGGAGCACTGAAGCTTTCTTT. Translated: CASSLLLGSTEAFF.

This sequence joins TRBV7-2 and TRBJ2-1; D is possibly TRBD1 or TRBD2 (5 bases each). This CDR3 has 17 residues. Trimming took 2 bases from V and 0 from J, leaving 14 bases between them. Germline CDR1 and CDR2: SGHTA and FQGNSA. DNA for the CDR3: TGTGCCAGCAGCTTACTGACCGGGGCGGTCTCCTACAATGAGCAGTTCTTC. Translation: CASSLLTGAVSYNEQFF. Together with reference TRBV7-2 and TRBJ2-1, the CDR3 gives the full variable domain: GAGVSQSPSNKVTEKGKDVELRCDPISGHTALYWYRQSLGQGLEFLIYFQGNSAPDKSGLPSDRFSAERTGGSVSTLTIQRTQQEDSAVYLCASSLLTGAVSYNEQFFGPGTRLTVL.

The CDR3 here is CASSEGLAGEPRAKNIQYF. CDR3 DNA sequence: TGTGCCAGCAGTGAGGGACTAGCGGGGGAGCCTCGGGCCAAAAACATTCAGTACTTC. V gene TRBV27 combines with J gene TRBJ2-4; 14 positions agree with TRBD2. Germline CDR1 and CDR2: MNHEY and SMNVEV (reference sequence). The CDR3 has 19 amino acids. J gave up 1 base and V 5 bases, and 10 bases lay outside the gene matches.

Turning to this clonotype: A much more abundant neighbour one base away suggests this may be a read error. The chain uses TRBV12-3 or TRBV12-4 and TRBJ2-5, with TRBD1 matching 7 bases. CDR3 length equals 17 residues. CDR3 amino acids: CVSSLGGGTRVPGTQYF. As DNA, the CDR3 is TGTGTCAGCAGTTTAGGGGGCGGAACCAGGGTTCCGGGGACCCAGTACTTC.

At least ten counts were recorded for this clonotype. CDR3 DNA sequence: TGTGCCAGCAGCCCCGGGACAGGGAATGGCTACACCTTC. Translated, it gives CASSPGTGNGYTF. The rearrangement joins TRBV7-9 to TRBJ1-2; 9 nucleotides match TRBD1. With 5 bases clipped from V and 6 bases from J, the junction kept 4 bases outside the gene matches. From germline, CDR1 is SEHNR and CDR2 FQNEAQ (reference sequence). This CDR3 comprises 13 residues.

This chain connects TRBV11-2 to TRBJ2-5; D unclear. CDR1 SGHAT and CDR2 FQNNGV come from the germline V gene. V was trimmed by 5 bases and J by 2 bases, leaving 12 bases between them. This CDR3 has 14 amino acids. This CDR3 is CASSTRTVQETQYF. As DNA, the CDR3 is TGTGCCAGCAGCACCAGGACGGTTCAAGAGACCCAGTACTTC.

The sample holds many counts of this clonotype. The chain employs TRBV7-6 and TRBJ1-1, with 10 bases identical to TRBD1. CDR3 length: 18 residues. Germline CDR1 is SGHVS and CDR2 is FNYEAQ. V lost 4 bases to trimming and J lost 2 bases; unmatched junction nucleotides: 13. The CDR3 loop is CASSSRGQGGLDNTEAFF. As DNA, the CDR3 is TGTGCCAGCAGCTCCCGCGGACAGGGGGGTTTGGATAACACTGAAGCTTTCTTT.

A note on this clonotype: This may stem from a read error, because a much larger clone lies one nucleotide away. This chain uses TRBV7-6 with TRBJ1-1; a weak D match, TRBD1 (5 bases). The V end was cut by 4 bases, the J end by 0 bases, with 18 bases between. CDR1 and CDR2 (germline): SGHVS, FNYEAQ. There are 17 residues in the CDR3. In DNA, the CDR3 is TGTGCCAGCAGCTCATGGCGGGGGGTTGGGATGAACACTGAAGCTTTCTTT. Amino acids: CASSSWRGVGMNTEAFF.

The rearrangement links TRBV28 to TRBJ2-7; D is perhaps TRBD1 (6 bases). The CDR3 is 15 amino acids. The V end lost 3 bases, the J end lost 6 bases, and 18 bases lay between the germline ends. Germline lookup yields CDR1 MDHEN and CDR2 SYDVKM. This CDR3 reads CASSFLWQGNSEQYF. CDR3 DNA sequence: TGTGCCAGCAGTTTTCTGTGGCAGGGGAATTCCGAGCAGTACTTC.

This clonotype appeared many times. The chain recombines TRBV7-6 with TRBJ2-5; the D gene is possibly TRBD2 (5 bases). The germline gives CDR1 SGHVS, CDR2 FNYEAQ. This CDR3 has 17 amino acids. V gave up 4 bases and J gave up 5 bases, with 23 bases separating them. The CDR3 loop is CASSSNLAGLPGETQYF. CDR3 DNA: TGTGCCAGCAGCTCCAACCTGGCGGGCCTCCCGGGGGAGACCCAGTACTTC. The full variable domain, in which reference TRBV7-6 and TRBJ2-5 provide the parts outside the CDR3, is GAGVSQSPRYKVTKRGQDVALRCDPISGHVSLYWYRQALGQGPEFLTYFNYEAQQDKSGLPNDRFSAERPEGSISTLTIQRTEQRDSAMYRCASSSNLAGLPGETQYFGPGTRLLVL.

The chain joins TRBV10-2 to TRBJ1-1; D perhaps matches TRBD1 (6 bases). Germline assignment: CDR1 WSHSY and CDR2 SAAADI. The CDR3 is 16 amino acids. V lost 7 bases and J 2 bases, leaving 20 bases between the germline ends. As DNA, the CDR3 is TGCGCCAGCACCCGGACAGTGGGATGGGCAAACACTGAAGCTTTCTTT. It codes for CASTRTVGWANTEAFF.

The chain is built from TRBV19 and TRBJ1-1; D uncertain. Per the germline V gene, CDR1 is LNHDA and CDR2 is SQIVND (reference sequence). V lost 3 bases and J lost 1, with 6 bases in between. This CDR3 has 13 amino acids. CDR3 bases: TGTGCCAGTAGTATTGTGCCGAACACTGAAGCTTTCTTT. It is translated as CASSIVPNTEAFF.

This clonotype was observed a handful of times. The V call is TRBV28, the J call TRBJ2-7; weak D call: TRBD1 (6 bases). Germline V gene sequence: CDR1 MDHEN, CDR2 SYDVKM. V lost 8 bases to trimming and J lost 2 bases, with 13 bases between them. The CDR3 contains 13 residues. The CDR3 sequence is CASRQAGTYEQYF. In nucleotides, the CDR3 is TGTGCCAGCCGACAGGCCGGGACCTACGAGCAGTACTTC.

This clonotype was counted at least ten times. This chain uses TRBV28 with TRBJ1-1; D not resolved. Trimming left V 6 bases short and J 4 bases short, with 15 bases between. This CDR3 has 14 amino acids. The germline V gene has CDR1 MDHEN and CDR2 SYDVKM. Here the CDR3 DNA reads TGTGCCAGCAGAGTATCTGTAGGGTCCACTGAAGCTTTCTTT. Protein product: CASRVSVGSTEAFF.

V usage is TRBV28 and J usage is TRBJ1-1, with D possibly TRBD1 on 5 matching bases. CDR1 and CDR2 (germline): MDHEN, SYDVKM. This CDR3 is 14 amino acids long. Trimming took off 6 bases at V and 3 bases at J, with 14 bases between the two ends. The CDR3 loop is CASRPLRVHTEAFF. The CDR3 DNA sequence: TGTGCCAGCAGGCCACTCAGGGTTCACACTGAAGCTTTCTTT.

This clonotype turned up a few times. The CDR3 DNA is TGTGCCAGCAGTGTGGTGAGACAGGGGGCTTACGAGCAGTACTTC. Its translation: CASSVVRQGAYEQYF. The chain combines TRBV6-1 with TRBJ2-7; 10 positions match TRBD1. With V trimmed by 4 bases and J by 4 bases, 7 bases remained unmatched. CDR1 is MNHNS and CDR2 is SASEGT in the germline V gene. The CDR3 totals 15 residues.

This sequence joins TRBV3-1 and TRBJ2-2; possibly TRBD2 for D (6 bases). Germline V gene sequence: CDR1 LGHDT, CDR2 YNNKEL (reference sequence). With 0 bases removed from V and 5 bases from J, the gap between germline ends came to 22 bases. The CDR3 is 19 amino acids. CDR3 sequence reads: CASSQDYPTGGRWTGELFF. CDR3 DNA: TGTGCCAGCAGCCAAGATTATCCCACCGGGGGAAGGTGGACCGGGGAGCTGTTTTTT.

The chain recombines TRBV7-6 with TRBJ2-1, with 7 positions matching TRBD1. Germline-derived CDR1 and CDR2 are SGHVS and FNYEAQ. J was trimmed by 5 bases and V by 2 bases; bases with no gene match: 9. CDR3 length: 16 residues. The CDR3 spells CASSLPPGQMDNEQFF. In nucleotides, the CDR3 is TGTGCCAGCAGCTTACCCCCGGGACAGATGGACAATGAGCAGTTCTTC.

V and J are TRBV12-5 and TRBJ1-1; the D gene is possibly TRBD1 (6 bases). Germline-derived CDR1 and CDR2 are LGHNT and FRNRAP. V was clipped by 5 bases and J by 2 bases, with 9 bases between them. The CDR3 sequence is 13 residues long. This CDR3 is CASGKGENTEAFF. The CDR3 nucleotides read TGTGCTAGTGGTAAGGGGGAAAACACTGAAGCTTTCTTT.

This clonotype was observed a few times. The chain joins TRBV6-1 to TRBJ2-7, with D possibly matching TRBD2 (5 bases). Germline values: CDR1 MNHNS, CDR2 SASEGT. Between the trimmed V and J ends, which lost 1 base and 0 bases, there was a span of 10 bases. The CDR3 is made up of 15 amino acids. CDR3: CASSEGFTSSYEQYF. The CDR3 DNA reads TGTGCCAGCAGTGAAGGTTTCACTAGCTCCTACGAGCAGTACTTC.

The chain carries TRBV28 and TRBJ2-7; D gene ambiguous. This CDR3 is 13 amino acids long. Trimming took off 8 bases at V and 0 bases at J, with 11 bases between the two ends. Germline CDR1 reads MDHEN; CDR2 reads SYDVKM. For the CDR3, the DNA is TGTGCCAGCCCAACGATACACTCCTACGAGCAGTACTTC. Its translation is CASPTIHSYEQYF.

V and J are TRBV28 and TRBJ1-6, with TRBD1 identical over 7 bases. The CDR3 sequence is 16 residues long. V shed 6 bases and J 6 bases; nucleotides not matched to a gene: 11. Germline CDR1 is MDHEN and CDR2 is SYDVKM. This chain's CDR3 is CASRSAEGASNSPLHF. CDR3 nucleotides: TGTGCCAGCAGGAGCGCTGAGGGGGCGTCTAATTCACCCCTCCACTTT. The entire variable domain, with the rest obtained from reference TRBV28 and TRBJ1-6, is as follows: DVKVTQSSRYLVKRTGEKVFLECVQDMDHENMFWYRQDPGLGLRLIYFSYDVKMKEKGDIPEGYSVSREKKERFSLILESASTNQTSMYLCASRSAEGASNSPLHFGNGTRLTVT.

This clonotype was counted many times. The rearrangement joins TRBV7-9 to TRBJ2-5; 7 bases align to TRBD2. With V trimmed by 5 bases and J by 2 bases, 11 bases remained unmatched. Germline lookup yields CDR1 SEHNR and CDR2 FQNEAQ (reference sequence). The length of the CDR3 is 16 residues. The CDR3 region is CASSRTSGTAQETQYF. DNA of the CDR3: TGTGCCAGCAGCAGAACGAGCGGGACGGCACAAGAGACCCAGTACTTC. Full variable domain (remainder filled in from reference TRBV7-9 and TRBJ2-5): DTGVSQNPRHKITKRGQNVTFRCDPISEHNRLYWYRQTLGQGPEFLTYFQNEAQLEKSRLLSDRFSAERPKGSFSTLEIQRTEQGDSAMYLCASSRTSGTAQETQYFGPGTRLLVL.

The rearrangement links TRBV20-1 to TRBJ2-7, with 7 positions matching TRBD2. This CDR3 is 14 amino acids long. Germline lookup yields CDR1 DFQATT and CDR2 SNEGSKA (reference sequence). V shed 0 bases and J 2 bases; nucleotides not matched to a gene: 4. The CDR3 sequence is CSARDREETYEQYF. The DNA of the CDR3 is TGCAGTGCTAGAGATCGGGAGGAGACCTACGAGCAGTACTTC.

This chain connects TRBV25-1 to TRBJ2-2, with 7 bases aligning to TRBD1. The CDR3 has 13 amino acids. The ends lost 8 bases at V and 4 bases at J; junction bases unmatched: 4. Germline CDR1 reads MGHDK; CDR2 reads SYGVNS. The CDR3 nucleotides read TGTGCCAGCGTTGGGGACAGCACCGGGGAGCTGTTTTTT. Amino acids: CASVGDSTGELFF.